The rows below give T cell receptor beta chains drawn from one sample of a study of blood T cells in healthy people across ages. TCRdb itself ran the 5' RACE reads through MiXCR, one entry per CDR3 protein. The data show approximately 290,000 distinct CDR3 sequences, with around 29% seen just once and 29% held by the top ten. The specimen sequenced was blood. The receptors here all came from a woman between 65 and 79 years old in good health. Each CDR3 is given with its conserved first and last residue. The D gene is left open where the match is weak. Clone size is stated in some rows and not others, as once, few, many or a class when expanded.

D gene: NA
clone size: few
J gene: TRBJ1-5
V gene: TRBV13
CDR3 protein: CASSLRTDNQPQHF
CDR3 DNA: TGTGCCAGCAGCTTAAGGACAGACAATCAGCCCCAGCATTTT

D gene: TRBD1
clone size: few
J gene: TRBJ1-6
V gene: TRBV6-5
CDR3 protein: CASKSDRGISPLHF
CDR3 DNA: TGTGCCAGCAAATCCGACAGGGGGATTTCACCCCTCCACTTT

D gene: NA
clone size: few
J gene: TRBJ2-1
V gene: TRBV14
CDR3 protein: CASSQDGGSSYNEQFF
CDR3 DNA: TGTGCCAGCAGCCAAGACGGAGGGAGCTCCTACAATGAGCAGTTCTTC

D gene: TRBD1
clone size: many
J gene: TRBJ2-5
V gene: TRBV5-1
CDR3 protein: CASSDRGETQYF
CDR3 DNA: TGCGCCAGCAGCGACAGGGGAGAGACCCAGTACTTC

D gene: NA
clone size: few
J gene: TRBJ2-7
V gene: TRBV6-2/TRBV6-3
CDR3 protein: CASKSLGSSYEQYF
CDR3 DNA: TGTGCCAGCAAGTCCCTTGGCAGCTCCTACGAGCAGTACTTC

D gene: NA
clone size: once
J gene: TRBJ1-1
V gene: TRBV6-6
CDR3 protein: CASSSHMTGEEAFF
CDR3 DNA: TGTGCCAGCAGTTCCCATATGACAGGAGAAGAAGCTTTCTTT

D gene: TRBD2
clone size: NA
J gene: TRBJ2-2
V gene: TRBV24-1
CDR3 protein: CATSADGIAGYTGELFF
CDR3 DNA: TGTGCCACCAGTGCGGACGGTATAGCGGGATACACCGGGGAGCTGTTTTTT

D gene: NA
clone size: NA
J gene: TRBJ2-1
V gene: TRBV11-1
CDR3 protein: CASSFRGAEQFF
CDR3 DNA: TGTGCCAGCAGCTTCCGTGGGGCTGAGCAGTTCTTC

D gene: NA
clone size: many
J gene: TRBJ2-4
V gene: TRBV27
CDR3 protein: CASRTTVGKRNIQYF
CDR3 DNA: TGTGCCAGCAGGACGACAGTTGGGAAAAGAAACATTCAGTACTTC

D gene: NA
clone size: once
J gene: TRBJ2-5
V gene: TRBV20-1
CDR3 protein: CSARGTGRETQYF
CDR3 DNA: TGCAGTGCTAGAGGCACGGGGCGTGAGACCCAGTACTTC

D gene: TRBD2
clone size: NA
J gene: TRBJ2-5
V gene: TRBV20-1
CDR3 protein: CSARTSGGETQYF
CDR3 DNA: TGCAGTGCCCGGACTAGCGGGGGGGAGACCCAGTACTTC

D gene: NA
clone size: few
J gene: TRBJ2-5
V gene: TRBV27
CDR3 protein: CASRPREGIGSSQYF
CDR3 DNA: TGTGCCAGCAGACCGCGGGAAGGAATCGGGAGCTCCCAGTACTTC

D gene: TRBD1
clone size: NA
J gene: TRBJ2-3
V gene: TRBV12-3/TRBV12-4
CDR3 protein: CASTGTGGGTDTQYF
CDR3 DNA: TGTGCCAGCACCGGGACAGGGGGCGGCACAGATACGCAGTATTTT

D gene: TRBD2
clone size: few
J gene: TRBJ2-7
V gene: TRBV20-1
CDR3 protein: CSASGREYEQYF
CDR3 DNA: TGCAGTGCTAGCGGGAGGGAATACGAGCAGTACTTC

D gene: NA
clone size: few
J gene: TRBJ1-5
V gene: TRBV18
CDR3 protein: CASSQLGGDQPQHF
CDR3 DNA: TGTGCCAGCTCACAACTGGGGGGGGACCAGCCCCAGCATTTT

D gene: TRBD1
clone size: many
J gene: TRBJ2-7
V gene: TRBV10-3
CDR3 protein: CAISAPGQGSYEQYF
CDR3 DNA: TGTGCCATCAGTGCCCCGGGACAGGGATCCTACGAGCAGTACTTC

D gene: TRBD1
clone size: NA
J gene: TRBJ2-2
V gene: TRBV4-1
CDR3 protein: CASSQDLRTGANWLFF
CDR3 DNA: TGCGCCAGCAGCCAAGATCTGCGGACAGGGGCGAACTGGCTGTTTTTT

D gene: NA
clone size: NA
J gene: TRBJ1-2
V gene: TRBV5-5
CDR3 protein: CASSPGQPRYDYTF
CDR3 DNA: TGTGCCAGCAGCCCCGGTCAGCCGCGCTATGACTACACCTTC

D gene: NA
clone size: NA
J gene: TRBJ2-5
V gene: TRBV7-2
CDR3 protein: CASSLMSGQETQYF
CDR3 DNA: TGTGCCAGCAGCTTAATGAGCGGACAAGAGACCCAGTACTTC

D gene: NA
clone size: NA
J gene: TRBJ1-2
V gene: TRBV20-1
CDR3 protein: CSASRDPTLYGYTF
CDR3 DNA: TGCAGTGCTAGCCGGGACCCAACTCTATATGGCTACACCTTC

D gene: TRBD2
clone size: few
J gene: TRBJ2-5
V gene: TRBV5-6
CDR3 protein: CASSPRTSGRETQYF
CDR3 DNA: TGTGCCAGCAGCCCGCGGACTAGCGGGAGGGAGACCCAGTACTTC

D gene: NA
clone size: few
J gene: TRBJ2-1
V gene: TRBV14
CDR3 protein: CASSQGFPVEDNEQFF
CDR3 DNA: TGTGCCAGCAGCCAAGGATTTCCCGTTGAGGACAATGAGCAGTTCTTC

D gene: TRBD1
clone size: few
J gene: TRBJ1-2
V gene: TRBV6-5
CDR3 protein: CASSPTRQGSGYTF
CDR3 DNA: TGTGCCAGCAGCCCTACGAGACAGGGTTCGGGCTACACCTTC

D gene: TRBD2
clone size: NA
J gene: TRBJ2-7
V gene: TRBV28
CDR3 protein: CASNPLAQRGYEQYF
CDR3 DNA: TGTGCCAGCAACCCACTCGCTCAGCGGGGCTACGAGCAGTACTTC